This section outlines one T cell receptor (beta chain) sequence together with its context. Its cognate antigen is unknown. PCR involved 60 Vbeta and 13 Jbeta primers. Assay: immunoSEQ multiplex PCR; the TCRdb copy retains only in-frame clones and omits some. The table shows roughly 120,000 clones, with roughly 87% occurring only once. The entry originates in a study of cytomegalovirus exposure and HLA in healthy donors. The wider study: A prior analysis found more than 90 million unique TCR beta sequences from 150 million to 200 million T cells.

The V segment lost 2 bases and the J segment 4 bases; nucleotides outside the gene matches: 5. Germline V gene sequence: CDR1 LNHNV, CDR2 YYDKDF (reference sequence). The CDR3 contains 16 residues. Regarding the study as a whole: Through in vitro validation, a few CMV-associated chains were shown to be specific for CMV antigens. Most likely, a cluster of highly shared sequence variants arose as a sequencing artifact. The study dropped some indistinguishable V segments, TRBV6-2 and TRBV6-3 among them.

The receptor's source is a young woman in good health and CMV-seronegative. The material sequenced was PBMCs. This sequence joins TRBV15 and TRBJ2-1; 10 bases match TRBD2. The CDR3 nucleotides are TGTGCCACCAGCAGAACACTAGCGGGACAATACAATGAGCAGTTCTTC. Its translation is CATSRTLAGQYNEQFF. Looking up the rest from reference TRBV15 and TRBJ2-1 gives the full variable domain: DAMVIQNPRYQVTQFGKPVTLSCSQTLNHNVMYWYQQKSSQAPKLLFHYYDKDFNNEADTPDNFQSRRPNTSFCFLDIRSPGLGDTAMYLCATSRTLAGQYNEQFFGPGTRLTVL.